This TCR beta chain was sequenced for a study of blood T cell repertoires in COVID-19. Study-wide background: COVID-19 samples, acute and convalescent, were from the United States, Italy and Spain.

V was trimmed by 5 bases and J by 2 bases, leaving 8 bases between them. This CDR3 is 13 amino acids long. Germline V gene lookup returns CDR1 KGHDR and CDR2 SFDVKD. Profiled with immunoSEQ multiplex PCR; TCRdb holds only in-frame clones, not every one. The sample contains 230,000 or so clones, roughly nine tenths of which appear only once. The chain carries TRBV24-1 and TRBJ2-5; D is possibly TRBD2 (6 bases). This receptor was taken from a woman aged 40 to 55 who had recovered from COVID-19. The sequenced sample was peripheral blood. As DNA, the CDR3 is TGTGCCACCAGTGGGGACTTTCAAGAGACCCAGTACTTC. Protein product: CATSGDFQETQYF.